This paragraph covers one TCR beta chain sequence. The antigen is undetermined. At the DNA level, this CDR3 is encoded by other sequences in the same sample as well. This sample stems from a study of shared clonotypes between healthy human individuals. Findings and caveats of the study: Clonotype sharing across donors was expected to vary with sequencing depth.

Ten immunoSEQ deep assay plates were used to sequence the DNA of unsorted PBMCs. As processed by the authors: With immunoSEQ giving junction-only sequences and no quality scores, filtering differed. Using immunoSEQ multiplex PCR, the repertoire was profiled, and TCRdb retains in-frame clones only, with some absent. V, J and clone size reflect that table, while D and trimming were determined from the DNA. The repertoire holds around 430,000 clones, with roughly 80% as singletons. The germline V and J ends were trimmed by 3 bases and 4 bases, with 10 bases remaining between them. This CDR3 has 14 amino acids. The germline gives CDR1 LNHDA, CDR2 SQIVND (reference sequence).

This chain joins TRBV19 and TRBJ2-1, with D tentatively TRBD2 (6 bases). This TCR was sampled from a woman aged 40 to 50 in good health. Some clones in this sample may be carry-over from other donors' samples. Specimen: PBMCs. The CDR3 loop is CASSIGSSYNEQFF. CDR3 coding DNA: TGTGCCAGTAGTATCGGGAGTTCTTACAATGAGCAGTTCTTC.